What follows are 18 T cell receptor beta chains derived from one specimen sequenced in a study of T-cell reconstitution after alpha-beta-depleted transplantation in children. Using unique molecular identifiers, the investigators prepared the TCRbeta library. TCRdb passed the PCR reads through MiXCR, listing each CDR3 protein once. The table lists 750,000 to 950,000 distinct CDR3 sequences, roughly 15% of them singletons, with roughly 4.8% in the top ten. The material was PBMCs, mostly from graft donor cells, obtained 360 days after TCRalphabeta/CD19-depleted stem cell transplant. These receptors were obtained from a male patient younger than 18 who had a stem cell transplant for acute lymphoblastic leukemia, so the T cells may come from the graft donor.

The chain employs TRBV6-5 and TRBJ2-2; 9 bases agree with TRBD2. V lost 3 bases and J lost 5; bases outside the gene matches: 4. CDR3 length: 15 residues. Per germline, CDR1 MNHEY and CDR2 SVGAGI. The CDR3 DNA sequence: TGTGCCAGCAGTTATCGGCGGGAGGGGACCGGGGAGCTGTTTTTT. Encoded protein: CASSYRREGTGELFF.

This sequence joins TRBV27 and TRBJ2-1; D gene ambiguous. The CDR3 is 14 residues long. In germline, CDR1 is MNHEY, CDR2 SMNVEV (reference sequence). Trimming cost V 5 bases and J 0 bases, with 8 bases left between them. CDR3 amino acids: CASSDFSSYNEQFF. The CDR3 nucleotides read TGTGCCAGCAGTGATTTCAGCTCCTACAATGAGCAGTTCTTC.

The V and J genes are TRBV20-1 and TRBJ2-5; D ambiguous. CDR3 length equals 12 residues. The germline V and J ends were trimmed by 4 bases and 5 bases, with 11 bases remaining between them. Looked up from germline, CDR1 is DFQATT and CDR2 is SNEGSKA (reference sequence). DNA for the CDR3: TGCAGTGCTACAAGGGCCCGGGAGACCCAGTACTTC. Its protein is CSATRARETQYF.

In this sample, this clonotype turned up a few times. The chain links TRBV5-1 to TRBJ1-5, with a possible D match to TRBD1 (5 bases). V was clipped by 2 bases and J by 3 bases, with 12 bases between them. The CDR3 covers 15 residues. The germline gives CDR1 SGHRS, CDR2 YFSETQ. Here the CDR3 reads CASSFGGALNQPQHF. In DNA form, the CDR3 reads TGCGCCAGCAGCTTTGGAGGGGCCCTCAATCAGCCCCAGCATTTT.

The rearrangement joins TRBV27 to TRBJ2-3; 7 nucleotides match TRBD2. The length of the CDR3 is 15 residues. V was pared by 6 bases and J by 4 bases, with 10 bases of the junction left unmatched. Germline CDR1 is MNHEY and CDR2 is SMNVEV (reference sequence). CDR3 protein: CASRSGLLRADTQYF. CDR3 DNA: TGTGCCAGCAGGTCGGGACTATTAAGGGCAGATACGCAGTATTTT.

The genes are TRBV29-1 and TRBJ2-7, with 7 bases that match TRBD1. The CDR3 has 14 amino acids. CDR1 is SQVTM and CDR2 is ANQGSEA in the germline V gene. Trimming removed 6 bases from V and 0 bases from J; junction bases left unmatched: 8. DNA of the CDR3: TGCAGCGTAGTGGACAGGTCCCCCTCCTACGAGCAGTACTTC. It yields the protein CSVVDRSPSYEQYF.

This chain uses TRBV20-1 with TRBJ2-7; D is undetermined. CDR3 length equals 15 residues. Trimming took 0 bases from V and 2 from J, leaving 14 bases between them. Germline V gene lookup returns CDR1 DFQATT and CDR2 SNEGSKA (reference sequence). The CDR3 is CSARDPDPDTYEQYF. The CDR3 DNA reads TGCAGTGCTAGAGATCCGGACCCCGACACCTACGAGCAGTACTTC.

On this clonotype itself: This may be a read error: a much more frequent sequence differs by one nucleotide. CDR3 residues: CASSLAEQYF. The CDR3 DNA follows: TGTGCCAGCAGCTTAGCCGAGCAGTACTTC. This chain joins TRBV11-2 and TRBJ2-7; D is unresolved. Trimming removed 1 base from V and 6 bases from J, with 1 base in between. There are 10 residues in the CDR3. Germline-derived CDR1 and CDR2 are SGHAT and FQNNGV.

This chain links TRBV4-1 with TRBJ2-1; 10 nucleotides match TRBD2. CDR1 is MGHRA, CDR2 YSYEKL, per germline. The trim removed 4 bases at V and 8 bases at J, leaving 11 bases unmatched. The CDR3 covers 16 residues. CDR3 loop: CASSPSGTSVFYEQFF. The CDR3 coding sequence is TGCGCCAGCAGCCCCTCCGGGACTAGCGTATTCTATGAGCAGTTCTTC.

The chain uses TRBV7-9 and TRBJ1-1, with TRBD1 as a possible D gene (6 bases). V was pared by 8 bases and J by 1 base, with 14 bases between. The germline V gene encodes CDR1 SEHNR and CDR2 FQNEAQ (reference sequence). The CDR3 has 14 amino acids. The CDR3 region has the DNA TGTGCCAGCCCGGTAGGGGGGCCGAACACTGAAGCTTTCTTT. Translated: CASPVGGPNTEAFF.

The V and J genes are TRBV20-1 and TRBJ2-7, with 10 bases aligning to TRBD2. With V trimmed by 5 bases and J by 1 base, 11 bases remained unmatched. CDR3 length: 16 amino acids. Per germline, CDR1 DFQATT and CDR2 SNEGSKA (reference sequence). The CDR3 sequence is CSALSAGGQLSYEQYF. DNA of the CDR3: TGCAGTGCTCTGTCAGCGGGAGGGCAGCTATCCTACGAGCAGTACTTC.

This clonotype was detected only a few times. The gene calls are TRBV5-1 and TRBJ2-7; 8 bases fit TRBD1. CDR3 length: 15 residues. The trim removed 0 bases at V and 9 bases at J, leaving 11 bases unmatched. Germline V CDR1 and CDR2: SGHRS, YFSETQ. CDR3 residues: CASSLASIAGTGQYF. In nucleotides, the CDR3 is TGCGCCAGCAGCTTGGCCTCGATCGCCGGGACAGGGCAGTACTTC. Full variable domain (missing parts from reference TRBV5-1 and TRBJ2-7): KAGVTQTPRYLIKTRGQQVTLSCSPISGHRSVSWYQQTPGQGLQFLFEYFSETQRNKGNFPGRFSGRQFSNSRSEMNVSTLELGDSALYLCASSLASIAGTGQYFGPGTRLTVT.

This clonotype was seen only a few times. The genes are TRBV12-3 or TRBV12-4 and TRBJ2-5, with 13 positions matching TRBD2. Trimming removed 6 bases from V and 5 bases from J; junction bases left unmatched: 6. This CDR3 spans 15 amino acids. The CDR3 nucleotides read TGTGCCAGCAGCAGCAAACTAGCGGGAGGGGAGACCCAGTACTTC. Residues: CASSSKLAGGETQYF.

This chain uses TRBV12-3 or TRBV12-4 with TRBJ2-2; 12 nucleotides match TRBD2. The CDR3 loop spans 21 amino acids. The V segment lost 4 bases and the J segment 4 bases; nucleotides outside the gene matches: 19. In DNA form, the CDR3 reads TGTGCCAGCAGTTCAAAGGGACTAGCGGGTTCAGGGGGGGCGGCCACCGGGGAGCTGTTTTTT. Translating gives CASSSKGLAGSGGAATGELFF.

V is TRBV4-1 and J is TRBJ2-2; D might be TRBD2 (5 bases). Germline V lookup: CDR1 MGHRA, CDR2 YSYEKL. The CDR3 is made up of 12 amino acids. With 6 bases removed from V and 7 bases from J, the gap between germline ends came to 9 bases. CDR3 residues: CASSSTSGELFF. The CDR3 DNA sequence: TGCGCCAGCAGTTCTACTAGCGGGGAGCTGTTTTTT.

This clonotype was found a few times. The chain couples TRBV6-1 to TRBJ2-3; 10 positions agree with TRBD1. There are 15 residues in the CDR3. The V segment lost 7 bases and the J segment 3 bases; nucleotides outside the gene matches: 7. CDR1 MNHNS and CDR2 SASEGT come from the germline V gene. In DNA form, the CDR3 reads TGTGCCAGCATTGACAGGGGGCTTAGGACAGATACGCAGTATTTT. Its translation is CASIDRGLRTDTQYF.

The chain has TRBV5-1 and TRBJ1-1; 8 bases are shared with TRBD1. This CDR3 is 16 amino acids long. V shed 1 base and J 3 bases; nucleotides not matched to a gene: 8. Germline CDR1 is SGHRS and CDR2 is YFSETQ. This CDR3 reads CASSLIPGGAYTEAFF. CDR3 bases: TGCGCCAGCAGCTTGATCCCAGGGGGCGCGTACACTGAAGCTTTCTTT.

This clonotype was recorded at least ten times. This chain uses TRBV5-1 with TRBJ2-1; no definite D call. Germline assignment: CDR1 SGHRS and CDR2 YFSETQ. The CDR3 runs to 14 residues. Between the trimmed V and J ends, which lost 2 bases and 9 bases, there was a span of 15 bases. CDR3 sequence (DNA): TGCGCCAGCAGCTTAACTCCCGCTCAAAGTGAGCAGTTCTTC. It translates to CASSLTPAQSEQFF.